Sequencing of this T cell receptor beta chain was carried out in a study of blood T cell repertoires in COVID-19. Study summary: The analysed material was cDNA or gDNA that came from T cells, B-cell-depleted T cells, or PBMCs.

Germline V gene data show CDR1 as SGHVS and CDR2 as FNYEAQ. This CDR3 contains 16 residues. V shed 2 bases and J 7 bases; nucleotides not matched to a gene: 8. Method: immunoSEQ multiplex PCR; TCRdb's copy keeps in-frame clones and lacks some. The sample records roughly 15,000 clones, approximately 83% being singletons. The clonotype comes from a man between 65 and 80 years old in a cohort sampled during active COVID-19. Sequencing was carried out using peripheral blood. The rearrangement uses TRBV7-6 and TRBJ2-2; 9 nucleotides align to TRBD1. The CDR3 loop is CASSLSVTGGGGELFF. DNA for the CDR3: TGTGCCAGCAGCTTAAGCGTGACAGGGGGTGGCGGGGAGCTGTTTTTT.